This T cell receptor beta chain was retrieved from a study of blood T cells in healthy people across ages. This clonotype has ten or more counts. The antigen is not known. V lost 5 bases, J lost 5 bases, and 15 bases lay in between. The CDR3 is made up of 14 amino acids. Germline values: CDR1 KGHSH, CDR2 LQKENI. Whole-study results and caveats: In long-lived donors, naive CD4+ cell counts and diversity exceeded those of aged donors.

Next came a second PCR, run for 7 to 11 cycles, which used a sample-barcoded 5' primer along with a J-beta primer mix. Sequencing recovered at least 2.5 million CDR3-containing paired-end reads from each sample. TCRdb redid the calling of the 5' RACE reads with MiXCR, one entry per CDR3 protein. The table records hundreds of thousands of distinct CDR3 sequences, less than 40% of them present only once. Researchers collected 9 to 10 milliliters of peripheral blood from every single donor. The sequence came from a woman of 80 years or more in good health. This sequence joins TRBV18 and TRBJ2-5, with D maybe TRBD1 (6 bases). The sample taken for sequencing was blood. The CDR3 loop is CASSRSGVGETQYF. DNA of the CDR3: TGTGCCAGCTCAAGATCAGGGGTCGGGGAGACCCAGTACTTC.